Listed here are 31 T cell receptor beta chains from one sample, sequenced in a study of blood T cells in healthy people across ages. A second roughly 6 to 11 cycle PCR used barcoded and J-beta primers. MiXCR, run by TCRdb on the 5' RACE reads, gives a single entry per CDR3 protein. This sample yields some 1.8 million distinct CDR3 sequences, of which roughly 43% are seen a single time; more than 20% belongs to the top ten. Sequenced input: blood. The receptors shown here come from a human donor in good health.

The V and J genes are TRBV20-1 and TRBJ1-2; no firm D call. This CDR3 has 13 amino acids. Germline assignment: CDR1 DFQATT and CDR2 SNEGSKA (reference sequence). The germline V and J ends were trimmed by 0 bases and 4 bases, with 9 bases remaining between them. CDR3 loop: CSARDPLVYGYTF. For the CDR3, the DNA is TGCAGTGCTAGAGATCCTCTCGTCTATGGCTACACCTTC.

The V and J genes are TRBV28 and TRBJ2-1; D remains unclear. In germline, CDR1 is MDHEN, CDR2 SYDVKM. V was cut by 3 bases and J by 0 bases, with 21 bases left in between. The CDR3 length is 19 residues. DNA of the CDR3: TGTGCCAGCAGTTTTAATCTCGACGTGGCCCTAATCTCCTACAATGAGCAGTTCTTC. Its translation is CASSFNLDVALISYNEQFF.

This clonotype was seen more than once but under ten times. The chain combines TRBV10-3 with TRBJ2-7; 9 positions match TRBD1. The CDR3 covers 15 residues. The ends lost 1 base at V and 6 bases at J; junction bases unmatched: 7. Germline CDR1 ENHRY, CDR2 SYGVKD. The CDR3 region is CAISEFGGQGREQYF. CDR3 DNA: TGTGCCATCAGTGAGTTCGGGGGACAGGGTCGCGAGCAGTACTTC.

The CDR3 region has the DNA TGTGCCAGCAGTACAAACAGGGGTGGGAGTGAGCATTTT. It specifies CASSTNRGGSEHF. The J gene is TRBJ1-5, the V gene TRBV6-1; 7 bases are shared with TRBD1. Per germline, CDR1 MNHNS and CDR2 SASEGT. J lost 14 bases, V lost 5 bases, and 12 bases had no gene match. CDR3 size: 13 residues.

This clonotype has only a few counts. The rearrangement links TRBV15 to TRBJ1-1, with 9 bases that match TRBD1. Per the germline V gene, CDR1 is LNHNV and CDR2 is YYDKDF (reference sequence). V shed 3 bases, J shed 4 bases, and the junction held 6 bases outside the gene matches. The CDR3 has 15 residues. The CDR3 nucleotides read TGTGCCACCAGCAGGAGACAGGGGGTTAGCACTGAAGCTTTCTTT. This translates into CATSRRQGVSTEAFF.

The V call is TRBV21-1, the J call TRBJ2-3; no check of the table's D call, TRBD2, against the DNA was made. TRBV21-1 is described as a pseudogene. CDR3 length equals 19 residues. CDR3: CASSKAERGGPQTTDTQYF. CDR3 coding DNA: TGTGCCAGCAGCAAAGCGGAGCGGGGGGGCCCGCAGACAACAGATACGCAGTATTTT.

This clonotype has more than one count but fewer than ten. The chain carries TRBV7-6 and TRBJ1-4, with 8 bases matching TRBD1. The CDR3 has 14 amino acids. Germline V CDR1 and CDR2: SGHVS, FNYEAQ. The junction had 4 bases not matched to a gene; V was cut back by 5 bases and J by 5 bases. The CDR3 reads CASSGTGLNEKLFF. In nucleotides, the CDR3 is TGTGCCAGCAGCGGGACAGGACTGAATGAAAAACTGTTTTTT.

This chain joins TRBV3-1 and TRBJ1-2, with TRBD1 as a possible D gene (5 bases). The length of the CDR3 is 14 residues. Germline assignment: CDR1 LGHDT and CDR2 YNNKEL (reference sequence). V was clipped by 4 bases and J by 4 bases, with 13 bases between them. DNA for the CDR3: TGTGCCAGCAGCCGTGGGGACGCCAGCTATGGCTACACCTTC. As protein: CASSRGDASYGYTF.

The chain links TRBV12-3 or TRBV12-4 to TRBJ2-5, with TRBD2 matching over 8 bases. The CDR3 contains 15 residues. Trimming cost V 6 bases and J 0 bases; bases outside gene matches: 6. DNA of the CDR3: TGTGCCAGCAGCGGACTAGCTGGATACCAAGAGACCCAGTACTTC. It codes for CASSGLAGYQETQYF.

This clonotype was found many times. The rearrangement joins TRBV4-1 to TRBJ2-6; possible D gene TRBD1, 5 bases. V was trimmed by 1 base and J by 0 bases, leaving 10 bases between them. CDR1 is MGHRA and CDR2 is YSYEKL in the germline V gene. There are 17 residues in the CDR3. This CDR3 is CASSQGRQSSGANVLTF. As DNA, the CDR3 is TGCGCCAGCAGCCAAGGGCGACAGAGCTCTGGGGCCAACGTCCTGACTTTC.

As to this clonotype: The junction departs from the called germline gene at one end, perhaps through a read error. The CDR3 DNA reads TGTGCCAGCAGTTACGGTCCAGACAGGGCCTACGAGCAGGACTTC. The encoded protein is CASSYGPDRAYEQDF. The rearrangement uses TRBV6-5 and TRBJ2-7, with 7 bases identical to TRBD1. Germline V gene data show CDR1 as MNHEY and CDR2 as SVGAGI. The CDR3 is 15 residues long.

On this clonotype itself: One end of the junction does not line up with germline, which may come from a read error. The chain recombines TRBV5-5 with TRBJ2-5; D gene ambiguous. The germline V gene encodes CDR1 SGHKS and CDR2 YYEKEE (reference sequence). The CDR3 extends over 15 amino acids. The CDR3 is CASSLSWTKQETQYF. CDR3 in DNA: TGCGCCAGCAGCTTGTCCTGGACCAAACAAGAGACCCAGTACTTC.

The chain recombines TRBV12-3 or TRBV12-4 with TRBJ2-4; D is ambiguous. The end of the DNA aligns better with TRBJ2-7, so the J call may be wrong. CDR3 size: 13 residues. Written as DNA, the CDR3 is TGTGCCAGCAGTTTATTGACCCTCGGCGAGCAGTACTTC. Translated: CASSLLTLGEQYF.

The chain employs TRBV11-2 and TRBJ1-1, with D unclear. In germline, CDR1 is SGHAT, CDR2 FQNNGV. Trimming left V 4 bases short and J 10 bases short, with 16 bases between. The CDR3 totals 13 residues. CDR3: CASSSGRAWGAFF. The CDR3 DNA sequence: TGTGCCAGCAGCTCGGGGAGGGCCTGGGGAGCTTTCTTT.

This clonotype has a handful of counts. This chain joins TRBV7-2 and TRBJ1-6; D not resolved. The V and J ends lost 1 base and 13 bases respectively, with 11 bases between them. The CDR3 is 13 residues long. CDR1 and CDR2 from the germline V gene are SGHTA and FQGNSA. The CDR3, as DNA: TGTGCCAGCAGCTTAGTAGATCCGTCGCCCCTCCACTTT. Translation gives CASSLVDPSPLHF.

The table lists this clonotype with a few counts. The V gene is TRBV5-5, the J gene TRBJ1-6, with 10 bases that match TRBD1. Trimming cost V 5 bases and J 3 bases; bases outside gene matches: 8. Germline CDR1 and CDR2: SGHKS and YYEKEE (reference sequence). The CDR3 runs 17 residues. The CDR3 here is CASSFRDRGLYNSPLHF. CDR3 bases: TGTGCCAGCAGTTTCCGGGACAGGGGCCTCTATAATTCACCCCTCCACTTT. Complete variable domain (other parts from reference TRBV5-5 and TRBJ1-6): DAGVTQSPTHLIKTRGQQVTLRCSPISGHKSVSWYQQVLGQGPQFIFQYYEKEERGRGNFPDRFSARQFPNYSSELNVNALLLGDSALYLCASSFRDRGLYNSPLHFGNGTRLTVT.

J is TRBJ1-1 and V is TRBV4-3; maybe TRBD1 (5 bases). The germline gives CDR1 LGHNA, CDR2 YSLEER. The ends were cut back, 4 bases at V and 3 bases at J, with 21 bases in the middle. The CDR3 is 17 residues long. CDR3 bases: TGCGCCAGCAGCCGCCAGAGTCCGTCAGGGAGCTACACTGAAGCTTTCTTT. Amino acid sequence: CASSRQSPSGSYTEAFF.

There are a few counts of this clonotype. A much larger clone sits a single nucleotide away, making a read error possible. V usage is TRBV11-1 and J usage is TRBJ2-1, with TRBD1 matching 8 bases. CDR3 length equals 15 residues. Germline values: CDR1 SGHAT, CDR2 FQDESV (reference sequence). The CDR3 loop is CANSLAGTGYNEQFF. For the CDR3, the DNA is TGTGCCAACAGCTTAGCCGGGACAGGCTACAATGAGCAGTTCTTC.

In its sample, this clonotype was seen once. The V gene is TRBV10-3, the J gene TRBJ2-5; D remains unclear. The J call may be in error: the DNA end matches TRBJ2-7 better. This CDR3 comprises 12 residues. The germline gives CDR1 ENHRY, CDR2 SYGVKD. The DNA for the CDR3 is TGTGCCGGTGCTGAATACACCTACGAGCAGTACTTC. Protein: CAGAEYTYEQYF.

This clonotype was recorded at least ten times. This chain uses TRBV29-1 with TRBJ2-1; 9 bases match TRBD2. The CDR3 sequence is 15 residues long. Looked up from germline, CDR1 is SQVTM and CDR2 is ANQGSEA. The ends lost 6 bases at V and 0 bases at J; junction bases unmatched: 6. This CDR3 is CSVAGGSSSYNEQFF. CDR3 in DNA: TGCAGCGTCGCGGGGGGGTCATCCTCCTACAATGAGCAGTTCTTC.

The sample holds many counts of this clonotype. This chain links TRBV20-1 with TRBJ2-7; 12 bases are a match to TRBD2. V trimming: 1 base; J trimming: 3 bases; junction bases outside the gene matches: 7. CDR3 length: 16 amino acids. From germline, CDR1 is DFQATT and CDR2 SNEGSKA (reference sequence). CDR3 residues: CSARALAGLAGYEQYF. Written as DNA, the CDR3 is TGCAGTGCTAGAGCTCTAGCGGGACTAGCGGGCTACGAGCAGTACTTC.

The chain is built from TRBV11-2 and TRBJ1-2, with TRBD1 as a possible D gene (6 bases). The CDR3 extends over 16 amino acids. The germline V and J ends were trimmed by 1 base and 3 bases, with 15 bases remaining between them. Germline CDR1 SGHAT, CDR2 FQNNGV. For the CDR3, the DNA is TGTGCCAGCAGCTTAGGTTCAATGGCAGGGGACTATGGCTACACCTTC. Amino acid sequence: CASSLGSMAGDYGYTF.

V gene TRBV24-1 combines with J gene TRBJ2-3; 11 bases are shared with TRBD2. J gave up 2 bases and V 3 bases, and 9 bases lay outside the gene matches. Germline values: CDR1 KGHDR, CDR2 SFDVKD. This CDR3 is 18 amino acids long. The DNA of the CDR3 is TGTGCCACCAGTGATGCGACGGGACTAGCGGCACACACAGATACGCAGTATTTT. As protein: CATSDATGLAAHTDTQYF.

In its sample, this clonotype was seen many times. The chain combines TRBV9 with TRBJ2-5; 11 bases align to TRBD1. Germline trimming cut 4 bases from V and 2 bases from J; bases unmatched to any gene: 7. CDR3 size: 16 residues. CDR1 is SGDLS and CDR2 is YYNGEE in the germline V gene. CDR3 amino acids: CASSPQGTGGQETQYF. DNA for the CDR3: TGTGCCAGCAGCCCCCAGGGGACAGGGGGTCAAGAGACCCAGTACTTC.

Only a few counts were recorded for this clonotype. The V gene is TRBV15, the J gene TRBJ2-1, with D tentatively TRBD2 (6 bases). This CDR3 spans 15 amino acids. V shed 5 bases and J shed 4 bases, with 15 bases lying between them. Germline V gene sequence: CDR1 LNHNV, CDR2 YYDKDF (reference sequence). CDR3 bases: TGTGCCACCAGCCCACTCTTGGAGGGATACAATGAGCAGTTCTTC. This codes for CATSPLLEGYNEQFF.

V and J are TRBV29-1 and TRBJ1-1, with D perhaps matching TRBD1 (5 bases). V was clipped by 4 bases and J by 1 base, with 10 bases between them. This CDR3 spans 13 amino acids. The germline CDR1 and CDR2 sequences are SQVTM and ANQGSEA. CDR3 nucleotides: TGCAGCGTTGTTTGGGGCTCGAACACTGAAGCTTTCTTT. Its translation: CSVVWGSNTEAFF.

This clonotype has a handful of counts. The chain recombines TRBV20-1 with TRBJ2-4, with 7 bases fitting TRBD1. CDR1 is DFQATT and CDR2 is SNEGSKA in the germline V gene (reference sequence). Trimming removed 7 bases from V and 1 base from J; junction bases left unmatched: 16. The CDR3 runs 17 residues. CDR3 coding DNA: TGCAGTGACCCATATAAACAGGGGCTGGTGGCCAAAAACATTCAGTACTTC. This sequence encodes CSDPYKQGLVAKNIQYF.

This clonotype has at least ten counts. The J gene is TRBJ1-2, the V gene TRBV5-1; 8 bases fit TRBD1. The J segment lost 3 bases and the V segment lost 1 base, leaving 5 bases of the junction unmatched. Germline values: CDR1 SGHRS, CDR2 YFSETQ. The CDR3 is made up of 15 amino acids. The CDR3 protein is CASSLTLTGDYGYTF. CDR3 DNA: TGCGCCAGCAGCTTGACCTTGACAGGGGACTATGGCTACACCTTC.

This rearrangement joins TRBV12-3 or TRBV12-4 to TRBJ2-1; TRBD1 matches 9 bases. The trim removed 4 bases at V and 7 bases at J, leaving 11 bases unmatched. This CDR3 has 16 amino acids. CDR3 residues: CASSSGTGTWLNEQFF. CDR3 DNA sequence: TGTGCCAGCAGTTCAGGGACAGGGACTTGGTTGAATGAGCAGTTCTTC.

V gene TRBV7-2 combines with J gene TRBJ2-3; a possible D gene is TRBD2 (5 bases). The CDR3 is 16 residues long. Between the trimmed V and J ends, which lost 2 bases and 2 bases, there was a span of 14 bases. Germline CDR1 reads SGHTA; CDR2 reads FQGNSA. CDR3 coding DNA: TGTGCCAGCAGCTTATCATCTAGCTCGGCCACAGATACGCAGTATTTT. This codes for CASSLSSSSATDTQYF.

This clonotype was counted at least ten times. The gene calls are TRBV29-1 and TRBJ1-2; D uncertain. CDR3 length: 12 residues. The germline V and J ends were trimmed by 6 bases and 3 bases, with 11 bases remaining between them. The germline V gene has CDR1 SQVTM and CDR2 ANQGSEA. This CDR3 reads CSVAGLYYGYTF. Here the CDR3 DNA reads TGCAGCGTCGCAGGACTCTACTATGGCTACACCTTC.